This section outlines one T cell receptor (beta chain) sequence together with its context. No antigen is known for it. Free of recent acute infections or vaccinations, the donors were healthy HIV-negative adults. The sample originates from a study of shared clonotypes between healthy human individuals. Looking at the study overall: Three plates were used per donor for CD4 naive, three for CD4 memory, two for CD8 naive and one for CD8 memory.

Notes on the study in general: Rarefaction indicated that sorted-subset sequencing remained incomplete although depth was large.

Original processing notes: Because ImmunoSEQ provided only junction sequences with no quality scores, the filtering differed. Clones were read by immunoSEQ multiplex PCR, and TCRdb kept only the in-frame ones, dropping some. That table is the source of V, J and clone size, and D and trimming were worked out from the DNA. In the table there are over 950,000 clones, 60% to 80% of which are singletons. V lost 4 bases, J lost 8 bases, and 17 bases lay in between. The CDR3 runs 14 residues. From germline, CDR1 is SEHNR and CDR2 FQNEAQ (reference sequence). The V and J genes are TRBV7-9 and TRBJ1-2, with TRBD1 as a possible D gene (5 bases). The sequenced sample consisted of memory CD4+ T cells from PBMCs. The subset here: CD45RA-negative fraction. This receptor was identified in a man aged 18 to 29 in good health. Some clones in this sample may be carry-over from other donors' samples. Here the CDR3 DNA reads TGTGCCAGCAGCTCCTTATGGGGCGGTGAAGGCTACACCTTC. This encodes CASSSLWGGEGYTF.